These 30 T cell receptor beta chains came from one sample sequenced in a study of T cells in women clearing cervical HPV infection. Libraries were prepared by immunoSEQ multiplex PCR; TCRdb keeps only in-frame clonotypes and omits some of them. The ten most abundant clones cover about 23% of a sample with tens of thousands of clones. Sequencing was performed on blood buffy coat. Receptors were obtained from a woman aged 18-69 years with a cervical HPV16 infection that either progressed to CIN3+ or cleared (not recorded which).

Notes on this clone: Read sequence stops 3 residues before the CDR3 end, and the germline J gene provides the missing end. J is TRBJ2-3 and V is TRBV30; the D gene is possibly TRBD1 (6 bases). The CDR3 has 14 amino acids. Germline CDR1 reads GTSNPN; CDR2 reads SVGIG (reference sequence). CDR3 DNA, as far as it was read: TGTGCCTGGAGTGTGGGACACTCCAATCAGCCG. Protein sequence: CAWSVGHSNQP. The whole CDR3 sequence reads CAWSVGHSNQPQYF.

In regard to this clone: The read falls 3 residues short of the CDR3 end, and the missing part is taken from the germline J gene. The J gene is TRBJ1-2, the V gene TRBV18, with D perhaps TRBD1 (5 bases). This CDR3 spans 15 amino acids. Germline CDR1 reads KGHSH; CDR2 reads LQKENI. The chain's CDR3 is CASSRPGLASYDYTF. The sequenced CDR3 bases are TGTGCCAGCTCACGTCCGGGACTAGCTTCCTACGAC.

Concerning this clone itself: The read falls 3 residues short of the CDR3 end, and the missing part is taken from the germline J gene. The chain has TRBV4-2 and TRBJ2-3; tentative D call: TRBD2 (6 bases). This CDR3 spans 14 amino acids. The V and J ends lost 1 base and 2 bases respectively, with 7 bases between them. CDR1 LGHNA and CDR2 YNFKEQ come from the germline V gene. The CDR3 bases that were read are TGTGCCAGCAGCCAAGCGGGGGTCACAGATACG. Its protein is CASSQAGVTDT. The CDR3, in full, reads CASSQAGVTDTQYF.

About this clone itself: The read ends 3 residues early relative to the CDR3; the germline J gene fills the gap. The chain uses TRBV30 and TRBJ2-3; 14 bases agree with TRBD2. Trimming at V came to 1 base and at J to 4 bases, leaving 1 base not matched to a gene. The CDR3 has 15 residues. The V gene's germline CDR1 is GTSNPN and CDR2 SVGIG (reference sequence). This CDR3 is CAWSAGLAGADTQYF. The CDR3 DNA, read in part, is TGTGCCTGGAGTGCGGGACTAGCGGGAGCAGATACG.

Of note for this clone: The CDR3 end lies 3 residues beyond the end of the read and is filled in from the germline J gene. The rearrangement links TRBV2 to TRBJ2-7; tentative D call: TRBD2 (5 bases). The CDR3 has 13 residues. Germline lookup yields CDR1 SNHLY and CDR2 FYNNEI. V lost 7 bases to trimming and J lost 2 bases, with 12 bases between them. CDR3 amino acids: CASMDGEAYEQYF. Incomplete CDR3 DNA: TGTGCCAGCATGGACGGGGAAGCCTACGAG.

With regard to this clone: The CDR3 end is not reached by the read, which stops 3 residues before it; the germline J gene fills it in. The chain recombines TRBV7-6 with TRBJ2-7; 14 nucleotides align to TRBD2. The V gene end was trimmed by 5 bases and the J gene end by 0 bases; junction bases not matched to a gene: 9. CDR1 and CDR2 from the germline V gene are SGHVS and FNYEAQ. The CDR3 is 18 amino acids. The sequenced CDR3 bases are TGTGCCAGCAGCCTGGGGACTAGCGGGAGTCCCGACTCCTACGAG. This codes for CASSLGTSGSPDSYE. The full CDR3 sequence reads CASSLGTSGSPDSYEQYF.

Note on this clone: The read ends 3 residues before the CDR3 terminus; that terminus is restored from the germline J gene. The rearrangement uses TRBV20-1 and TRBJ2-2, with TRBD1 identical over 9 bases. The CDR3 loop spans 16 amino acids. Per the germline V gene, CDR1 is DFQATT and CDR2 is SNEGSKA (reference sequence). The V segment lost 5 bases and the J segment 1 base; nucleotides outside the gene matches: 8. The CDR3 here is CSAPRQGGWNTGELFF. The CDR3 bases that were read are TGCAGTGCTCCGAGACAGGGGGGATGGAACACCGGGGAG.

Notes on this clone: The read ends 3 residues before the CDR3 terminus; that terminus is restored from the germline J gene. The genes are TRBV5-5 and TRBJ1-4; D is perhaps TRBD1 (5 bases). V dropped 0 bases and J dropped 8 bases, with 14 bases sitting between them. This CDR3 contains 15 residues. The germline V gene encodes CDR1 SGHKS and CDR2 YYEKEE (reference sequence). The CDR3 region is CASSLGGALNEKLFF. The DNA read from the CDR3 is TGTGCCAGCAGCTTGGGAGGGGCCTTAAACGAAAAA. The whole variable domain, filled in from reference TRBV5-5 and TRBJ1-4, reads DAGVTQSPTHLIKTRGQQVTLRCSPISGHKSVSWYQQVLGQGPQFIFQYYEKEERGRGNFPDRFSARQFPNYSSELNVNALLLGDSALYLCASSLGGALNEKLFFGSGTQLSVL.

On this clone: The DNA ends 3 residues before the CDR3 does, and the rest of the CDR3 is filled in from the germline J gene. The rearrangement uses TRBV7-9 and TRBJ1-2; unclear D gene. The CDR3 runs 15 residues. Per the germline V gene, CDR1 is SEHNR and CDR2 is FQNEAQ (reference sequence). The CDR3 sequence is CASSRTSGRAHDYTF. CDR3 DNA, as far as it was read: TGTGCCAGCAGTCGGACTAGCGGGAGGGCCCACGAC.

Comments on this clone: Read sequence stops 3 residues before the CDR3 end, and the germline J gene provides the missing end. The genes are TRBV7-3 and TRBJ2-7; D possibly corresponds to TRBD2 (6 bases). Germline V lookup: CDR1 SGHTA, CDR2 FQGTGA. This CDR3 is 15 amino acids long. V shed 1 base and J shed 0 bases, with 10 bases lying between them. The CDR3 loop is CASSLSGANSYEQYF. The covered CDR3 bases are TGTGCCAGCAGCTTAAGCGGGGCCAACTCCTACGAG.

Note on this clone: The read halts 3 residues ahead of the CDR3 end, with the missing end drawn from the germline J gene. J is TRBJ2-1 and V is TRBV7-8; tentative D call: TRBD1 (5 bases). V lost 1 base to trimming and J lost 0 bases, with 13 bases between them. The CDR3 has 17 residues. In germline, CDR1 is SGHVS, CDR2 FQNEAQ. CDR3 sequence reads: CASSLGGGFSSYNEQFF. CDR3 DNA, as far as it was read: TGTGCCAGCAGCTTAGGGGGCGGTTTTAGCTCCTACAATGAG.

A remark on this clone: With the read ending 3 residues before the CDR3 end, the germline J gene is used to fill in that end. The V and J genes are TRBV13 and TRBJ1-3, with D possibly matching TRBD1 (5 bases). The V end lost 3 bases, the J end lost 7 bases, and 10 bases lay between the germline ends. CDR1 is PRHDT, CDR2 FYEKMQ, per germline (reference sequence). This CDR3 is 13 amino acids long. The covered CDR3 bases are TGTGCCAGCAGCTTTTCGGGGGGGAACACC. It translates to CASSFSGGNT. From start to end, the CDR3 is CASSFSGGNTIYF.

With regard to this clone: The read terminates 3 residues before the CDR3 end, so the remaining end is supplied by the germline J gene. This chain connects TRBV29-1 to TRBJ1-2, with D hard to call. Germline values: CDR1 SQVTM, CDR2 ANQGSEA. V was cut by 7 bases and J by 2 bases, with 11 bases left in between. CDR3 length equals 12 residues. The CDR3 is CSALAGNYGYTF. The DNA read from the CDR3 is TGCAGCGCCCTTGCGGGGAACTATGGC.

To note about this clone: From the germline J gene comes the end of the CDR3, since the read stops 3 residues before it. The genes are TRBV20-1 and TRBJ1-1; no clear D gene. CDR1 is DFQATT, CDR2 SNEGSKA, per germline (reference sequence). This CDR3 comprises 11 residues. V gave up 6 bases and J gave up 5 bases, with 10 bases separating them. CDR3 DNA, as far as it was read: TGCAGTGCCCATCTCAGGACTGAA. As protein: CSAHLRTE. The complete CDR3 reads CSAHLRTEAFF.

A note on this clone: With the read ending 3 residues before the CDR3 end, the germline J gene is used to fill in that end. This chain connects TRBV5-1 to TRBJ2-1; TRBD1 might be the D (5 bases). The CDR3 has 14 residues. The ends were cut back, 8 bases at V and 0 bases at J, with 12 bases in the middle. Germline values: CDR1 SGHRS, CDR2 YFSETQ. CDR3 DNA (partial): TGCGCCAGTACAAGACAGAGCTCCTACAATGAG. Its protein is CASTRQSSYNE. The CDR3 in its entirety is CASTRQSSYNEQFF.

A note on this clone: The CDR3 end lies 3 residues beyond the end of the read and is filled in from the germline J gene. The chain links TRBV11-3 to TRBJ2-1; D ambiguous. V lost 1 base and J lost 7, with 2 bases in between. Per germline, CDR1 SGHNT and CDR2 YENEEA. The CDR3 sequence is 11 residues long. Partial CDR3 DNA: TGTGCCAGCAGCTTAGCTAATGAG. It codes for CASSLANE. The whole CDR3 protein reads CASSLANEQFF.

This CDR3 is CASSQRAQETQYF. The CDR3 DNA, read in part, is TGTGCCAGCAGCCAGAGGGCTCAAGAGACT. The rearrangement links TRBV14 to TRBJ2-4; D is possibly TRBD2 (5 bases). The DNA ends 3 residues before the CDR3 does, and the rest of the CDR3 is filled in from the germline J gene. The CDR3 runs to 13 residues. The germline gives CDR1 SGHDN, CDR2 FVKESK.

Notes on this clone: From the germline J gene comes the end of the CDR3, since the read stops 3 residues before it. The gene calls are TRBV30 and TRBJ2-3; no firm D call. The CDR3 consists of 14 residues. The V end was cut by 7 bases, the J end by 7 bases, with 21 bases between. Germline CDR1 reads GTSNPN; CDR2 reads SVGIG (reference sequence). The CDR3 here is CAFQTGSTAYTQYF. The sequenced CDR3 bases are TGTGCCTTCCAGACTGGGTCCACCGCGTATACG.

To note about this clone: Sequencing ends 3 residues short of the CDR3 end; the germline J gene provides the rest. The chain is built from TRBV11-2 and TRBJ2-7; D ambiguous. Germline V lookup: CDR1 SGHAT, CDR2 FQNNGV. This CDR3 comprises 11 residues. V was trimmed by 4 bases and J by 3 bases, leaving 4 bases between them. The covered CDR3 bases are TGTGCCAGCAGCTCATTCTACGAG. It specifies CASSSFYE. The complete CDR3 protein is CASSSFYEQYF.

As to this clone: The DNA ends 3 residues before the CDR3 does, and the rest of the CDR3 is filled in from the germline J gene. V is TRBV30 and J is TRBJ2-1; no firm D call. Looked up from germline, CDR1 is GTSNPN and CDR2 is SVGIG (reference sequence). Between the trimmed V and J ends, which lost 2 bases and 3 bases, there was a span of 11 bases. This CDR3 contains 14 residues. CDR3 residues: CAWSPQERYNEQFF. CDR3 DNA, as far as it was read: TGTGCCTGGAGTCCTCAAGAGCGCTACAATGAG.

On this clone: The read falls 3 residues short of the CDR3 end, and the missing part is taken from the germline J gene. The chain links TRBV19 to TRBJ2-2; TRBD1 matches 7 bases. Per the germline V gene, CDR1 is LNHDA and CDR2 is SQIVND (reference sequence). With 6 bases clipped from V and 1 base from J, the junction kept 8 bases outside the gene matches. This CDR3 has 16 amino acids. Partial CDR3 DNA: TGTGCCAGTAGCCAAATAGGGGGCCAGAACACCGGGGAG. Translating gives CASSQIGGQNTGE. The whole CDR3 protein reads CASSQIGGQNTGELFF.

Points on this clone: The read gets to within 3 residues of the CDR3 end, and the germline J gene fills in the rest. The genes are TRBV30 and TRBJ1-2; 9 bases are a match to TRBD1. CDR1 and CDR2 (germline): GTSNPN, SVGIG (reference sequence). This CDR3 spans 16 amino acids. V shed 2 bases and J 4 bases; nucleotides not matched to a gene: 11. The CDR3 loop is CAWSPLDRGGSYGYTF. CDR3 bases read: TGTGCCTGGAGTCCCTTGGACAGGGGAGGTAGCTATGGC. The full variable domain, with the rest looked up from reference TRBV30 and TRBJ1-2, is SQTIHQWPATLVQPVGSPLSLECTVEGTSNPNLYWYRQAAGRGLQLLFYSVGIGQISSEVPQNLSASRPQDRQFILSSKKLLLSDSGFYLCAWSPLDRGGSYGYTFGSGTRLTVV.

As regards this clone: The read halts 3 residues ahead of the CDR3 end, with the missing end drawn from the germline J gene. The chain employs TRBV20-1 and TRBJ2-7; 7 nucleotides match TRBD2. This CDR3 is built from 14 residues. CDR1 is DFQATT, CDR2 SNEGSKA, per germline (reference sequence). After removal of 3 bases from V and 2 bases from J, the junction contained 7 bases not matched to a gene. The part of the CDR3 DNA that was read is TGCAGTGCTAGGGCCCGGGACTACCCCTACGAG. This encodes CSARARDYPYE. The CDR3 reads in full as CSARARDYPYEQYF.

Comments on this clone: From the germline J gene comes the end of the CDR3, since the read stops 3 residues before it. The chain is built from TRBV28 and TRBJ2-6; 9 bases line up with TRBD2. Germline assignment: CDR1 MDHEN and CDR2 SYDVKM. The junction had 5 bases not matched to a gene; V was cut back by 4 bases and J by 1 base. This CDR3 comprises 17 residues. The CDR3 bases that were read are TGTGCCAGCAGTTCGCTCGCGGGGGGGTCTGGGGCCAACGTC. This translates into CASSSLAGGSGANV. The entire CDR3 sequence reads CASSSLAGGSGANVLTF.

Comments on this clone: The read ends 3 residues shy of where the CDR3 ends; the end is completed using the germline J gene. The rearrangement links TRBV14 to TRBJ2-7; weak D call: TRBD2 (5 bases). This CDR3 contains 16 residues. V shed 1 base and J shed 3 bases, with 16 bases lying between them. Germline loops: CDR1 SGHDN, CDR2 FVKESK. CDR3 loop: CASSQVPDYWGYEQYF. The CDR3 DNA, read in part, is TGTGCCAGCAGCCAAGTACCCGACTACTGGGGCTACGAG.

In the case of this clone: The read falls 3 residues short of the CDR3 end, and the missing part is taken from the germline J gene. V gene TRBV30 combines with J gene TRBJ1-6; 10 bases are a match to TRBD1. Germline trimming cut 7 bases from V and 1 base from J; bases unmatched to any gene: 7. The length of the CDR3 is 16 residues. Germline V gene lookup returns CDR1 GTSNPN and CDR2 SVGIG (reference sequence). The covered CDR3 bases are TGTGCCTCCTCCCGACAGGGGGCTTCCTATAATTCACCC. Residues: CASSRQGASYNSP. The full-length CDR3 reads as CASSRQGASYNSPLHF.

A note on this clone: Compared with germline, one end of the junction differs, possibly owing to a read error. Read coverage stops 3 residues before the CDR3 terminus; the germline J gene supplies the remainder. The sample contains more than one DNA sequence encoding this CDR3. The J gene is TRBJ1-3, the V gene TRBV30, with 7 bases lining up with TRBD1. The germline gives CDR1 GTSNPN, CDR2 SVGIG (reference sequence). The CDR3 length is 14 residues. The covered CDR3 bases are TGTGCCTGGCAACAGGGGAACTCTGGAAACACA. Its protein is CAWQQGNSGNT. The CDR3 reads in full as CAWQQGNSGNTIYF.

CDR3 bases read: TGTGCCATCAGTCTTGTCAGCGGGAGCTACGAG. It yields the protein CAISLVSGSYE. The whole CDR3 region reads CAISLVSGSYEQYF. This chain joins TRBV10-3 and TRBJ2-7; TRBD2 matches 8 bases. With the read ending 3 residues before the CDR3 end, the germline J gene is used to fill in that end. Germline CDR1 reads ENHRY; CDR2 reads SYGVKD. The CDR3 runs to 14 residues. Unmatched junction bases numbered 6, after V lost 5 bases and J lost 3 bases.

Its frequency marks this clone as medium-sized. The read ends 3 residues shy of where the CDR3 ends; the end is completed using the germline J gene. This chain connects TRBV7-3 to TRBJ2-3; 13 nucleotides align to TRBD2. V shed 1 base and J 0 bases; nucleotides not matched to a gene: 13. The CDR3 sequence is 21 residues long. Germline lookup yields CDR1 SGHTA and CDR2 FQGTGA. CDR3 residues: CASSLILSGLAGDSSTDTQYF. The sequenced part of the CDR3 DNA is TGTGCCAGCAGCTTAATCCTCTCAGGACTAGCGGGAGACTCTAGCACAGATACG.

In regard to this clone: The CDR3 end lies 3 residues beyond the end of the read and is filled in from the germline J gene. This chain joins TRBV12-5 and TRBJ2-4; TRBD2 might be the D (7 bases). The CDR3 length is 15 residues. Deletions cut 6 bases from V and 2 bases from J, with 14 bases between. Per germline, CDR1 LGHNT and CDR2 FRNRAP. CDR3 protein: CASGLGGASKNIQYF. The DNA read from the CDR3 is TGTGCTAGTGGACTAGGGGGGGCTTCCAAAAACATT.